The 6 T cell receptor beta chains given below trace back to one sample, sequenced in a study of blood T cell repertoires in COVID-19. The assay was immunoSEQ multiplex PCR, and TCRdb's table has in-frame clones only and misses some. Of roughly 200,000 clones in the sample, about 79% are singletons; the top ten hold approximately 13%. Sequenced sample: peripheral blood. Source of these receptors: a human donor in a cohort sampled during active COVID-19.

The CDR3 DNA reads as TGTGCCAGCAGCGGGTCCCGGGACAGGGGGCCTAACACTGAAGCTTTCTTT. Protein: CASSGSRDRGPNTEAFF. The V gene is TRBV9, the J gene TRBJ1-1; 12 bases are shared with TRBD1. CDR1 SGDLS and CDR2 YYNGEE come from the germline V gene. The CDR3 runs 17 residues. V lost 3 bases and J lost 2; bases outside the gene matches: 8.

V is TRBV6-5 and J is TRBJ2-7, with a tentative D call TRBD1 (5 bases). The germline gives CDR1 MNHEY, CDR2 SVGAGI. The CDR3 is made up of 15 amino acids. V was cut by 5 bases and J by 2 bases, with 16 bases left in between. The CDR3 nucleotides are TGTGCCAGCAGTAGCAGGGCCCTGGGGCCCTACGAGCAGTACTTC. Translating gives CASSSRALGPYEQYF.

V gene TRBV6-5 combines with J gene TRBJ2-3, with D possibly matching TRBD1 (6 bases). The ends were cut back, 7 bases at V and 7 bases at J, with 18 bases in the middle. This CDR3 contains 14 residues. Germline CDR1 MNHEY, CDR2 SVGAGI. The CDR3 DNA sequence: TGTGCCAGCAATATTCAAGGGGGTTTCCATACGCAGTATTTT. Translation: CASNIQGGFHTQYF.

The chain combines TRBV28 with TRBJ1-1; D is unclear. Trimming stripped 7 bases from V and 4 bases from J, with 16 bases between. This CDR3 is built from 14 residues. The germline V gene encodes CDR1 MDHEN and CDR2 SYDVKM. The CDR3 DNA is TGTGCCAGCAACCCTTTATCGAGGGTCACTGAAGCTTTCTTT. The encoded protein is CASNPLSRVTEAFF.

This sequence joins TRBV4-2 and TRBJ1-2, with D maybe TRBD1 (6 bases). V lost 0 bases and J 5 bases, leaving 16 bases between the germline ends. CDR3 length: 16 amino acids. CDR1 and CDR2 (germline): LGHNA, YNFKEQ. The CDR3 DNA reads TGTGCCAGCAGCCAAGATCTGGAACAGGGCCTATATGGCTACACCTTC. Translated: CASSQDLEQGLYGYTF.

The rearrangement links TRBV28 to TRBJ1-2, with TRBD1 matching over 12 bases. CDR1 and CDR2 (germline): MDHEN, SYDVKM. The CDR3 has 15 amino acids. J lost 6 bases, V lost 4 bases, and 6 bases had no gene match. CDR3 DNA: TGTGCCAGCAGTTCGGGACAGGGGGCATGGAATGGCTACACCTTC. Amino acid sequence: CASSSGQGAWNGYTF.